This T cell receptor beta chain was captured by sequencing in a study of shared clonotypes between healthy human individuals. Here immunoSEQ multiplex PCR was the method, and the copy in TCRdb shows in-frame clones only, minus some. The repertoire holds about a million clones, with roughly 72% as singletons. Germline V gives CDR1 PRHDT, CDR2 FYEKMQ (reference sequence). The CDR3 spans 15 residues. J was trimmed by 2 bases and V by 3 bases; bases with no gene match: 5. The sequence derives from a young man in good health. This chain joins TRBV13 and TRBJ2-7; 9 bases match TRBD2. Sequencing was performed on memory CD4+ T cells sorted from blood. The subset is: CD45RA-negative fraction. This chain's CDR3 is CASSLGGRVTYEQYF. The CDR3 DNA reads TGTGCCAGCAGCTTGGGCGGGAGGGTAACCTACGAGCAGTACTTC.